This TCR beta chain comes out of a study of shared clonotypes between healthy human individuals (dated by TCRdb to the early 2020s). Broadly, across the study: A couple of women and a few men aged 18 to 49 years were included in the cohort. Per donor, leukapheresis produced somewhere between about 0.8 and 9 billion PBMCs. To estimate repertoire size and how much clonotypes are shared between individuals, the study performed deep sequencing of blood TCR repertoires from a handful of healthy adults. Per donor, three plates each were used for CD4 naive and CD4 memory, two for CD8 naive, and one for CD8 memory. To increase sequencing depth and limit assay-specific biases, different laboratories used diverse techniques to prepare libraries and sequence TCR repertoires. The study at large found these results: Pairwise subsampling indicated that sequencing depth was expected to affect the degree of clonotype sharing among donors. Sharing across four donors was observed for 4.5% to 6.5% of naive CD4, about 4% of naive CD8, 2% to 2.5% of memory CD4, and roughly 0.4% of memory CD8 clonotypes. Even with the large sequencing depth, rarefaction of the sorted-subset datasets indicated that sequencing was incomplete. Because the study included a small number of donors, the genetic and exposure-history diversity represented was limited. Larger estimated clonotype richness was generally found for naive subsets than for memory subsets. Compared with non-shared clonotypes, clonotypes shared by all four sorted-subset donors had higher generation probabilities. Only blood was sampled, and tissue TCR repertoires likely differ from those in blood.

CD8 naive samples consisted of CD45RO-negative cells that were positively selected for CCR7, yielding a CD45RA+CCR7+ population without TemRA cells. Donors were healthy HIV-negative adults with no recently reported acute infections or vaccinations. Only Caucasian adults living in Nashville, Tennessee, USA were represented among the donors. Blood was collected by leukapheresis, and PBMCs were isolated by Ficoll-Histopaque density gradient centrifugation and then cryopreserved in liquid nitrogen vapor phase. Analytical flow cytometry was used to check the purity and quantity of every magnetically sorted T cell population. Genomic DNA was isolated from each sorted fraction and quantified by UV absorbance on a Nanodrop 2000c. To note about this clone: Its binding antigen is unknown. No per-base quality is available; no much larger clone lies one base away.

Using the deep immunoSEQ assay, TCR CDR3 regions were amplified from genomic DNA by multiplex PCR. Genomic DNA extracted from each cell subset was distributed evenly over all wells of several immunoSEQ 96-well plates, and each plate served as one replicate. Each replicate PCR for sorted subsets received roughly 200 ng genomic DNA, equal to about 30,000 T cell genomes. Purified libraries were measured with a Qubit 3.0 fluorometer, size-checked on a Bioanalyzer 2100, and measured again with the KAPA Library Quantification kit. Every immunoSEQ 96-well plate was sequenced on a separate single-read 150-cycle Illumina NextSeq 550 flow cell. In the source study's methods: Because only junctional sequences without quality scores were contained in the immunoSEQ output, filtering matching that applied to full-length reads could not be performed. Sequences were annotated with PyIR, a Python wrapper for IgBLAST v1.9, and V/J genes and CDR3 were assigned using IMGT germline references. Any read was removed if the V/J assignment was weak (E-value above 1e-6), the CDR3 was missing, or the read contained stop codons, out-of-frame junctions, or ambiguous translated residues. V3J clonotypes were defined as sequences sharing the same inferred V gene, J gene, and CDR3 amino acid sequence. The percentage overlap between two repertoires was calculated by dividing the number of shared unique clonotypes by the size of the smaller repertoire. Repertoire richness was assessed with RTK rarefaction, the Chao1 estimator, and Recon v2.1 estimates of unobserved clonotypes. OLGA was used to compute generation probabilities for all TCRbeta clonotypes that the gDNA method yielded from a few donors. The table was pulled from immuneACCESS by TCRdb, which kept in-frame rearrangements only. Such tables lose some clones; where checked, under half of the loss comes from unresolved V genes, and the rest has no known cause. V and J calls and clone size are those listed in that table; D and trimming were worked out from the DNA. Within this sample are about 2.1 million clones, with around 93% of them counted one time only. The ten largest clones capture under 2% of the sample.

The sequence derives from a man aged 18 to 30 in good health. Some clones in this sample may be carry-over from other donors' samples. The source material was naive CD8+ T cells from PBMCs. The cell subset or site label corresponds to: CD45RA+CCR7+.

The sequenced DNA is TGTGCCAGCAGTGGGACTAGGAAGTTCTTC. Its translation reads: CASSGTRKFF. The chain is made from TRBV2 and TRBJ2-1; 7 central nucleotides agree with TRBD2. Germline trimming amounts to 4 bases on V and 14 bases on J, with 2 as the count of junction bases outside the gene matches. Including cysteine and phenylalanine, the CDR3 has 10 amino acids. The only DNA kept is the CDR3, 30 bases in frame from the first base. CDR1 SNHLY and CDR2 FYNNEI were looked up in the germline V gene.